A single sample gave rise to the 8 T cell receptor beta chains below, sequenced in a study of immune heterogeneity within non-small cell lung tumors. Multiplex PCR (32 V and 13 J primers) was used to amplify the TCR beta CDR3. MiXCR, run by TCRdb on the multiplex PCR reads, gives a single entry per CDR3 protein. The sample includes over 20,000 distinct CDR3 sequences, 25% to 35% seen only once; the top ten take around 4.1%. Bulk tumor genomic DNA was the template, and each sample received 450 to 650 ng. Biopsies that were spaced far apart were taken, several per primary tumor, during surgery. Newly diagnosed with untreated non-small cell lung cancer, the patients underwent curative surgery. Sequenced: lung tumor tissue. The origin of the receptors is a man aged 40-49 years with non-small cell lung cancer.

CDR3 nucleotides: TGCAGTGCTAGACAGGGCAATCAGCCCCAGCATTTT. It codes for CSARQGNQPQHF. This sequence joins TRBV20-1 and TRBJ1-5; D ambiguous. Germline CDR1 DFQATT, CDR2 SNEGSKA (reference sequence). V lost 2 bases and J lost 2, with 4 bases in between. The CDR3 is made up of 12 amino acids.

Remarks on this clonotype: This sequence may be a read error, since a much larger clone differs from it by one base. Likely a read error: the CDR3 ends without its conserved phenylalanine or tryptophan. The gene calls are TRBV11-2 and TRBJ1-1; 8 bases are shared with TRBD1. Germline V lookup: CDR1 SGHAT, CDR2 FQNNGV. The CDR3 loop spans 14 amino acids. After removal of 4 bases from V and 5 bases from J, the junction contained 6 bases not matched to a gene. The CDR3 spells CASSSGQGGTEAFL. CDR3 bases: TGTGCCAGCAGCTCTGGACAGGGCGGGACTGAAGCTTTCCTT.

J is TRBJ2-3 and V is TRBV19, with 7 bases that match TRBD1. This CDR3 has 14 amino acids. In germline, CDR1 is LNHDA, CDR2 SQIVND (reference sequence). J lost 1 base, V lost 3 bases, and 1 base had no gene match. This CDR3 is CASSIDRGTDTQYF. The CDR3, as DNA: TGTGCCAGTAGTATTGACAGGGGCACAGATACGCAGTATTTT.

This clonotype was recorded a few times. This rearrangement joins TRBV19 to TRBJ1-5; D unclear. Germline CDR1 and CDR2: LNHDA and SQIVND (reference sequence). V shed 5 bases and J shed 2 bases, with 4 bases lying between them. This CDR3 has 12 residues. In DNA, the CDR3 is TGTGCCAGTAGTGCAGGCAATCAGCCCCAGCATTTT. As protein: CASSAGNQPQHF.

The V gene is TRBV11-3, the J gene TRBJ1-3, with D perhaps TRBD1 (6 bases). Trimming removed 3 bases from V and 0 bases from J, with 15 bases in between. The CDR3 is 17 amino acids. Germline loops: CDR1 SGHNT, CDR2 YENEEA. The CDR3 is CASSLGGAGRSGNTIYF. The CDR3 region has the DNA TGTGCCAGCAGCTTGGGGGGGGCAGGACGCTCTGGAAACACCATATATTTT.

This clonotype was found a few times. This rearrangement joins TRBV5-4 to TRBJ2-7; perhaps TRBD2 as D (5 bases). Trimming shortened V by 6 bases and J by 3 bases, and 19 bases separated the two germline ends. Germline values: CDR1 SGHNT, CDR2 YYREEE (reference sequence). The CDR3 is 15 residues long. The CDR3 DNA reads as TGTGCCAGCACCACTCTTCAGGACGCGGGCTACGAGCAGTACTTC. Its translation: CASTTLQDAGYEQYF. The variable domain in full, completed from reference TRBV5-4 and TRBJ2-7, reads ETGVTQSPTHLIKTRGQQVTLRCSSQSGHNTVSWYQQALGQGPQFIFQYYREEENGRGNFPPRFSGLQFPNYSSELNVNALELDDSALYLCASTTLQDAGYEQYFGPGTRLTVT.

Notes on this clonotype: This could be a read error, since a much larger clone is one nucleotide away. V is TRBV6-1 and J is TRBJ1-2; 7 positions agree with TRBD1. Germline values: CDR1 MNHNS, CDR2 SASEGT. The CDR3 is made up of 15 amino acids. The CDR3 loop is CAGSEWRQGGYGYTF. CDR3 bases: TGTGCCGGCAGTGAATGGAGACAGGGTGGCTATGGCTACACCTTC.

There are a few counts of this clonotype. The J gene is TRBJ1-2, the V gene TRBV4-2, with no clear D. The CDR3 loop spans 16 amino acids. The V gene lost 4 bases and the J gene lost 8 bases, with 23 bases spanning the gap. CDR1 LGHNA and CDR2 YNFKEQ come from the germline V gene. The CDR3 is CASSPERTQVSKGYTF. The CDR3 DNA reads TGTGCCAGCAGCCCCGAACGGACCCAGGTTTCGAAAGGCTACACCTTC.